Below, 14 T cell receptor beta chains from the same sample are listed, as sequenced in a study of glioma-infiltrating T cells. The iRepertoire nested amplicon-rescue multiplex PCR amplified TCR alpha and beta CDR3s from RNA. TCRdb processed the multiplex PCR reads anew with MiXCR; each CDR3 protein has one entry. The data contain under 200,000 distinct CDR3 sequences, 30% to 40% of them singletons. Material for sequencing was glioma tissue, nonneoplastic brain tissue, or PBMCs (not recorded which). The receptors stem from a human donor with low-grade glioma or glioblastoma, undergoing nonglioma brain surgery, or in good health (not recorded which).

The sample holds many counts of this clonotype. The CDR3: CASSYSRPAGELFF. The CDR3 DNA is TGTGCCAGCAGTTACTCAAGACCCGCCGGGGAGCTGTTTTTT. The chain carries TRBV6-6 and TRBJ2-2; D not certain. The CDR3 length is 14 residues. Germline CDR1 reads MNHNY; CDR2 reads SVGAGI (reference sequence). The V end lost 0 bases, the J end lost 6 bases, and 8 bases lay between the germline ends.

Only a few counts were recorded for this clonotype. The CDR3 sequence: CASSLGVGELFF. The CDR3 DNA reads TGTGCCAGCAGCTTAGGAGTGGGGGAGCTGTTTTTT. The chain has TRBV7-9 and TRBJ2-2; D gene unclear. This CDR3 comprises 12 residues. Germline V CDR1 and CDR2: SEHNR, FQNEAQ (reference sequence). V lost 1 base and J 8 bases, leaving 5 bases between the germline ends. The complete variable domain, with remaining parts taken from reference TRBV7-9 and TRBJ2-2, reads DTGVSQNPRHKITKRGQNVTFRCDPISEHNRLYWYRQTLGQGPEFLTYFQNEAQLEKSRLLSDRFSAERPKGSFSTLEIQRTEQGDSAMYLCASSLGVGELFFGEGSRLTVL.

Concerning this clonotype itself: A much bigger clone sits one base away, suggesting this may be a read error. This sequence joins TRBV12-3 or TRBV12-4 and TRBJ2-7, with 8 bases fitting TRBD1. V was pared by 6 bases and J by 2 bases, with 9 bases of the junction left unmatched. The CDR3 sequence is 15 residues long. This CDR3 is CASRERTGKAYEQYF. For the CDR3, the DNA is TGTGCCAGCAGGGAAAGGACAGGGAAAGCCTACGAGCAGTACTTC.

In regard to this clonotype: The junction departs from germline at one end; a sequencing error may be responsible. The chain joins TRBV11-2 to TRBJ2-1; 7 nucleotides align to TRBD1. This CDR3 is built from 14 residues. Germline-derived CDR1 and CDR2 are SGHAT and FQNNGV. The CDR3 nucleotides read TGTGCCAACAGCCGGAGCGACAGGGCCAATGAGCAGTTCTTC. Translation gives CANSRSDRANEQFF. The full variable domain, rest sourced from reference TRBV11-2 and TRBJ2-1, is EAGVAQSPRYKIIEKRQSVAFWCNPISGHATLYWYQQILGQGPKLLIQFQNNGVVDDSQLPKDRFSAERLKGVDSTLKIQPAKLEDSAVYLCANSRSDRANEQFFGPGTRLTVL.

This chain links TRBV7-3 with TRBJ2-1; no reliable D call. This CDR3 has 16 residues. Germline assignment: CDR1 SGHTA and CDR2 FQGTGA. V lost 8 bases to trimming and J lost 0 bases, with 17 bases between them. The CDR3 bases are TGTGCCAGCGGTAGGAGCTTTCGAGACTCCTACAATGAGCAGTTCTTC. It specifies CASGRSFRDSYNEQFF.

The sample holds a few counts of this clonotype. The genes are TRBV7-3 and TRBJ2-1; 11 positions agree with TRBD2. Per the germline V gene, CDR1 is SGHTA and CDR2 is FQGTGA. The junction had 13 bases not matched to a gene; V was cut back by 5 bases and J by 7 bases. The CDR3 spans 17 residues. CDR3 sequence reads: CASSLGGASGRSNEQFF. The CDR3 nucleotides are TGTGCCAGCAGCCTCGGGGGCGCTAGCGGGAGGTCTAATGAGCAGTTCTTC.

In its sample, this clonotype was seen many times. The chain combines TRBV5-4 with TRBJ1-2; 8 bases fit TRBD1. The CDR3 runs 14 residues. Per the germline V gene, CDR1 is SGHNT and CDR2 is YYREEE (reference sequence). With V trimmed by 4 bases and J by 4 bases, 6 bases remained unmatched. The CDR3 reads CASSPGQGLYGYTF. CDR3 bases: TGTGCCAGCAGCCCTGGACAGGGCCTCTATGGCTACACCTTC.

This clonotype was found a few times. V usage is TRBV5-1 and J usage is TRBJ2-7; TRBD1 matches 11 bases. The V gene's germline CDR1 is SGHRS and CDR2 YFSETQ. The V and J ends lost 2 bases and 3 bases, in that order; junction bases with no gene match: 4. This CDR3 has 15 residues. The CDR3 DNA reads TGCGCCAGCAGCTTAGATGGGACAGGGGGCTACGAGCAGTACTTC. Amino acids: CASSLDGTGGYEQYF.

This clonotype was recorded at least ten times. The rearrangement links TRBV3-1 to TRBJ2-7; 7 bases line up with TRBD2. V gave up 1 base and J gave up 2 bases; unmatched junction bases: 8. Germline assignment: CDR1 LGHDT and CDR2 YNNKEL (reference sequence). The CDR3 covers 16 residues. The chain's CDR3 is CASSQAAGGGPYEQYF. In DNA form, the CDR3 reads TGTGCCAGCAGCCAAGCCGCCGGCGGGGGACCCTACGAGCAGTACTTC.

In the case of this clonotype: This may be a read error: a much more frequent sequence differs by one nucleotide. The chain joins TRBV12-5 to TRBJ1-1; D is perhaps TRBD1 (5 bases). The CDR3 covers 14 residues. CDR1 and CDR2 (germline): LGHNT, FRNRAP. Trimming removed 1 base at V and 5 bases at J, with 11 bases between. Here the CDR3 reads CASGLGREWTEAFF. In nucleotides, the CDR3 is TGTGCTAGTGGTTTGGGCAGGGAATGGACTGAAGCTTTCTTT.

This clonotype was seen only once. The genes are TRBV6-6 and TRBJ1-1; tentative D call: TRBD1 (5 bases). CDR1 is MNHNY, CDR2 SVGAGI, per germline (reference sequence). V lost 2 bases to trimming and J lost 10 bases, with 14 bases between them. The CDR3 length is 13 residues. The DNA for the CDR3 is TGTGCCAGCAGTTACCCCGTGGGACCTGGAGCTTTCTTT. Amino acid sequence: CASSYPVGPGAFF.

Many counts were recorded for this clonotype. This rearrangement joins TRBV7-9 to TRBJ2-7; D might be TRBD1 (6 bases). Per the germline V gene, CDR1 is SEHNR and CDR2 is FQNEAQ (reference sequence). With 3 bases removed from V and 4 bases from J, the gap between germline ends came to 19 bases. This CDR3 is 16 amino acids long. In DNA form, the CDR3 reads TGTGCCAGCAGCTTTCAACAAGCAGGGGTAAGGTACGAGCAGTACTTC. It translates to CASSFQQAGVRYEQYF.

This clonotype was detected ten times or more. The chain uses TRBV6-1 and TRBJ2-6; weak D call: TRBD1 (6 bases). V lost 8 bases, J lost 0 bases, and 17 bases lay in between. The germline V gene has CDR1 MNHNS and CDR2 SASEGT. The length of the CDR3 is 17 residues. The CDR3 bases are TGTGCCAGCGCCTCAGGGGTGCCATCCTCTGGGGCCAACGTCCTGACTTTC. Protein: CASASGVPSSGANVLTF.

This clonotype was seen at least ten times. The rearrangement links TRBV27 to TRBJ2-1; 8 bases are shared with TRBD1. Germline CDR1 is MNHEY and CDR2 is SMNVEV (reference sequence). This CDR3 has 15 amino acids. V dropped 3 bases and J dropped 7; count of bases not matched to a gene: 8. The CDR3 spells CASSLWQGAKNEQFF. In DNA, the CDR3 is TGTGCCAGCAGTTTGTGGCAGGGGGCGAAAAATGAGCAGTTCTTC.